These 25 T cell receptor beta chains were sequenced from one sample in a study of graft-versus-host responses after intestinal transplantation. Clones were sequenced by immunoSEQ multiplex PCR, and TCRdb holds only the in-frame ones, with some missing. The repertoire holds roughly 100,000 clones, with 93% as singletons. These receptors' targets are unknown. The material sequenced was unstimulated CD8+ T cells sorted from spleen or lymph node cells, taken before intestinal transplant. These TCRs come from a human donor who received an intestinal transplant.

This rearrangement joins TRBV5-1 to TRBJ2-7; D possibly corresponds to TRBD1 (5 bases). Trimming took 3 bases from V and 2 from J, leaving 15 bases between them. This CDR3 region has 15 residues. CDR1 is SGHRS and CDR2 is YFSETQ in the germline V gene. The CDR3 DNA is TGCGCCAGCAGCTCCCAGGGCGCATCAGCCTACGAGCAGTACTTC. Encoded protein: CASSSQGASAYEQYF.

The chain has TRBV9 and TRBJ1-3, with TRBD1 matching over 8 bases. From germline, CDR1 is SGDLS and CDR2 YYNGEE. This CDR3 spans 14 amino acids. With V trimmed by 4 bases and J by 8 bases, 8 bases remained unmatched. The CDR3 loop reads CASSLRTGRDTIYF. CDR3 bases: TGTGCCAGCAGCCTTCGGACAGGGAGGGACACCATATATTTT.

Regarding this clone: No DNA is shown, since the ends of the CDR3 on it are uncertain; the CDR3 is the one TCRdb lists. This chain links TRBV7-9 with TRBJ2-1; the table's D gene call, TRBD1, was not cross checked with the DNA. The CDR3 adds up to 14 amino acids, both ends counted. Germline CDR1 SEHNR, CDR2 FQNEAQ (reference sequence). CDR3 amino acids: CASSLEGFGPGAFF.

This clone was seen more than once but under ten times. The chain carries TRBV12-2 and TRBJ1-3. TRBV12-2 is annotated as a pseudogene. This CDR3 is 11 amino acids long. The CDR3 DNA follows: TGTGCAAGTACCGGACGAAACACCATATATTTT. It codes for CASTGRNTIYF.

The DNA of the CDR3 is TGTGCCACCAGCACATTAGACAATGAGCAGTTCTTC. Protein sequence: CATSTLDNEQFF. The chain employs TRBV15 and TRBJ2-1; no reliable D call. CDR1 and CDR2 from the germline V gene are LNHNV and YYDKDF (reference sequence). This CDR3 has 12 residues. The ends were cut back, 4 bases at V and 5 bases at J, with 6 bases in the middle. Based on the CDR3 plus reference TRBV15 and TRBJ2-1, the full variable domain is DAMVIQNPRYQVTQFGKPVTLSCSQTLNHNVMYWYQQKSSQAPKLLFHYYDKDFNNEADTPDNFQSRRPNTSFCFLDIRSPGLGDTAMYLCATSTLDNEQFFGPGTRLTVL.

The chain couples TRBV6-5 to TRBJ1-6, with a weak D call TRBD1 (5 bases). CDR1 MNHEY and CDR2 SVGAGI come from the germline V gene. CDR3 length: 15 amino acids. V lost 4 bases, J lost 0 bases, and 7 bases lay in between. The CDR3 here is CASSLGGSYNSPLHF. Written as DNA, the CDR3 is TGTGCCAGCAGTTTGGGGGGCTCCTATAATTCACCCCTCCACTTT.

The J gene is TRBJ1-1, the V gene TRBV2; possible D gene TRBD1, 5 bases. The germline gives CDR1 SNHLY, CDR2 FYNNEI. There are 13 residues in the CDR3. With 9 bases removed from V and 3 bases from J, the gap between germline ends came to 14 bases. The CDR3 DNA reads as TGTGCCAGGCAGATTCGGGGGGACACTGAAGCTTTCTTT. Translating it yields CARQIRGDTEAFF. Full variable domain (outside the CDR3, taken from reference TRBV2 and TRBJ1-1): EPEVTQTPSHQVTQMGQEVILRCVPISNHLYFYWYRQILGQKVEFLVSFYNNEISEKSEIFDDQFSVERPDGSNFTLKIRSTKLEDSAMYFCARQIRGDTEAFFGQGTRLTVV.

The rearrangement joins TRBV13 to TRBJ2-5; the D call may be TRBD1 or TRBD2 (5 bases each). The tail of the sequence fits TRBJ2-7 better, so the J call may be wrong. CDR3 length: 19 residues. Germline assignment: CDR1 PRHDT and CDR2 FYEKMQ (reference sequence). CDR3 sequence reads: CASSQKVGGRGRSSYEQYF. CDR3 in DNA: TGTGCCAGCAGCCAAAAAGTTGGGGGTCGCGGGCGCAGCAGCTACGAGCAGTACTTC.

V is TRBV29-1 and J is TRBJ2-3, with TRBD2 matching over 8 bases. The V and J ends lost 0 bases and 5 bases, in that order; junction bases with no gene match: 4. CDR3 length equals 14 residues. Germline V gene lookup returns CDR1 SQVTM and CDR2 ANQGSEA. The CDR3 protein is CSVEDGTSGDTQYF. CDR3 DNA: TGCAGCGTTGAAGACGGAACTAGCGGAGATACGCAGTATTTT.

CDR3 residues: CASSPHANSPLHF. The CDR3 DNA is TGTGCCAGCAGTCCTCACGCTAATTCACCCCTCCACTTT. This rearrangement joins TRBV6-5 to TRBJ1-6, with D hard to call. Per germline, CDR1 MNHEY and CDR2 SVGAGI. The CDR3 is made up of 13 amino acids. Trimming took off 5 bases at V and 6 bases at J, with 8 bases between the two ends.

J is TRBJ2-7 and V is TRBV2; D is tentatively TRBD1 or TRBD2 (5 bases each). This CDR3 spans 13 amino acids. CDR1 SNHLY and CDR2 FYNNEI come from the germline V gene. V shed 10 bases and J shed 3 bases, with 16 bases lying between them. The CDR3 DNA follows: TGTGCCAAAAGGATGGGGGTCGGCTACGAGCAGTACTTC. Residues: CAKRMGVGYEQYF.

The gene calls are TRBV7-8 and TRBJ2-7; 12 bases map to TRBD2. CDR1 and CDR2 (germline): SGHVS, FQNEAQ. V was pared by 6 bases and J by 3 bases, with 6 bases of the junction left unmatched. The CDR3 totals 15 residues. CDR3 nucleotide sequence: TGTGCCAGCAGTCACCTACTAGCGGGGGGCTACGAGCAGTACTTC. Amino acid sequence: CASSHLLAGGYEQYF.

CDR3 region: CATSRAGTGYEKLFF. The CDR3 coding sequence is TGTGCCACCAGCAGAGCGGGGACAGGGTATGAAAAACTGTTTTTT. V gene TRBV15 combines with J gene TRBJ1-4; 9 bases map to TRBD1. Germline V gene lookup returns CDR1 LNHNV and CDR2 YYDKDF (reference sequence). This CDR3 is 15 amino acids long. J lost 6 bases, V lost 1 base, and 3 bases had no gene match.

V usage is TRBV19 and J usage is TRBJ1-1; D gene ambiguous. V was pared by 7 bases and J by 3 bases, with 0 bases between. The CDR3 runs to 9 residues. The germline gives CDR1 LNHDA, CDR2 SQIVND (reference sequence). The CDR3 protein is CASNTEAFF. The CDR3 DNA sequence: TGTGCCAGTAACACTGAAGCTTTCTTT.

The chain links TRBV19 to TRBJ2-7, with TRBD1 as a possible D gene (6 bases). Per germline, CDR1 LNHDA and CDR2 SQIVND (reference sequence). The CDR3 is made up of 13 amino acids. The V end was cut by 1 base, the J end by 6 bases, with 10 bases between. CDR3 residues: CASSIGAGVEQYF. The CDR3 region has the DNA TGTGCCAGTAGTATAGGAGCAGGGGTCGAGCAGTACTTC.

The rearrangement joins TRBV4-1 to TRBJ2-3, with 12 bases aligning to TRBD2. This CDR3 region has 18 residues. Germline values: CDR1 MGHRA, CDR2 YSYEKL. Trimming took 5 bases from V and 0 from J; bases not matched to a gene: 9. The CDR3 spells CASSATSGGFTSTDTQYF. As DNA, the CDR3 is TGCGCCAGCAGCGCTACTAGCGGGGGGTTTACTAGCACAGATACGCAGTATTTT.

V and J are TRBV19 and TRBJ1-1; TRBD1 might be the D (5 bases). The V end lost 3 bases, the J end lost 1 base, and 15 bases lay between the germline ends. The CDR3 loop spans 16 amino acids. The germline CDR1 and CDR2 sequences are LNHDA and SQIVND (reference sequence). CDR3 DNA sequence: TGTGCCAGTAGTATGGGGGAGGGCCCCGAGAACACTGAAGCTTTCTTT. Translated: CASSMGEGPENTEAFF.

The chain recombines TRBV6-1 with TRBJ2-5, with 8 positions matching TRBD1. Per germline, CDR1 MNHNS and CDR2 SASEGT. There are 15 residues in the CDR3. Trimming cost V 5 bases and J 5 bases; bases outside gene matches: 10. In DNA form, the CDR3 reads TGTGCCAGCAGTCCGGGACAGGTGCTGTGGGAGACCCAGTACTTC. As protein: CASSPGQVLWETQYF.

This clone was seen a single time. The chain couples TRBV9 to TRBJ2-3; 8 positions match TRBD2. CDR3 length equals 17 residues. Germline trimming cut 3 bases from V and 2 bases from J; bases unmatched to any gene: 11. CDR1 and CDR2 (germline): SGDLS, YYNGEE. The CDR3 is CASSESKAGALTDTQYF. The CDR3 nucleotides are TGTGCCAGCAGCGAGAGCAAAGCGGGGGCCCTCACAGATACGCAGTATTTT.

This clone appeared a single time. The chain joins TRBV27 to TRBJ1-1; D unresolved. The V and J ends lost 2 bases and 0 bases respectively, with 4 bases between them. Looked up from germline, CDR1 is MNHEY and CDR2 is SMNVEV (reference sequence). The CDR3 contains 13 residues. CDR3 in DNA: TGTGCCAGCAGTTTAGCGTTGAACACTGAAGCTTTCTTT. This gives the protein CASSLALNTEAFF.

The rearrangement joins TRBV7-9 to TRBJ1-1; D may be TRBD1 (5 bases). Germline V CDR1 and CDR2: SEHNR, FQNEAQ (reference sequence). Trimming cost V 5 bases and J 0 bases, with 13 bases left between them. CDR3 size: 15 residues. The CDR3 bases are TGTGCCAGCAGCCCTCCGGGACGGATGAACACTGAAGCTTTCTTT. Residues: CASSPPGRMNTEAFF.

The chain employs TRBV5-1 and TRBJ2-3, with 8 bases aligning to TRBD2. Germline V gene sequence: CDR1 SGHRS, CDR2 YFSETQ. V shed 4 bases, J shed 2 bases, and the junction held 6 bases outside the gene matches. The CDR3 has 15 residues. CDR3 sequence (DNA): TGCGCCAGCAGCCCGCGGGGGGCCCCCACAGATACGCAGTATTTT. This translates into CASSPRGAPTDTQYF. The full variable domain, in which reference TRBV5-1 and TRBJ2-3 provide the parts outside the CDR3, is KAGVTQTPRYLIKTRGQQVTLSCSPISGHRSVSWYQQTPGQGLQFLFEYFSETQRNKGNFPGRFSGRQFSNSRSEMNVSTLELGDSALYLCASSPRGAPTDTQYFGPGTRLTVL.

The chain is built from TRBV12-5 and TRBJ2-5; no clear D. CDR1 is LGHNT and CDR2 is FRNRAP in the germline V gene. Trimming left V 2 bases short and J 2 bases short, with 9 bases between. The CDR3 sequence is 14 residues long. The CDR3 loop reads CASGLSLLQETQYF. The CDR3 DNA is TGTGCTAGTGGTTTGAGTCTTCTACAAGAGACCCAGTACTTC.

As regards this clone: This specimen includes other DNA sequences encoding the same CDR3. V and J are TRBV4-1 and TRBJ2-3, with D hard to call. V was cut by 3 bases and J by 2 bases, with 12 bases left in between. The V gene's germline CDR1 is MGHRA and CDR2 YSYEKL. The CDR3 runs 15 residues. The CDR3 DNA sequence: TGCGCCAGCAGCCAGGGATCCCGGTCCACAGATACGCAGTATTTT. It codes for CASSQGSRSTDTQYF.

V is TRBV30 and J is TRBJ2-3; D is perhaps TRBD1 (5 bases). Germline values: CDR1 GTSNPN, CDR2 SVGIG (reference sequence). Trimming shortened V by 6 bases and J by 0 bases, and 10 bases separated the two germline ends. The CDR3 spans 13 residues. DNA of the CDR3: TGTGCCTGCAATCAGGGTAGCACAGATACGCAGTATTTT. Its protein is CACNQGSTDTQYF.